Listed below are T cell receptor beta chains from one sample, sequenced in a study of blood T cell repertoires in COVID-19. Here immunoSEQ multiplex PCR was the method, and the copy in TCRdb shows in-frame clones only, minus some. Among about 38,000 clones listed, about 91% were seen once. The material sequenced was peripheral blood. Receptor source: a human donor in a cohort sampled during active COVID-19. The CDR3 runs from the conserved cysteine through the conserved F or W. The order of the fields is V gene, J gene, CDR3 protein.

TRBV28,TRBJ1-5,CASSPRGGRNSNQPQHF
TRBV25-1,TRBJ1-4,CASSDLRDSNEKLFF
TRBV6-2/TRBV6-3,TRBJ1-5,CASSPGTGSWQPQHF
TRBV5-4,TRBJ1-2,CASSLEQLYGYTF
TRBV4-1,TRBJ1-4,CASSQERLGTGVTEKLFF
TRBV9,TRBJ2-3,CASSSSGGKGADTQYF
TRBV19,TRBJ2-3,CASSFGLRTDTQYF
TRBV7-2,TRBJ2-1,CASSSDRYYNEQFF
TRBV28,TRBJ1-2,CASRIPQGAGGYTF
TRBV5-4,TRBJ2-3,CASSLGGGTPTDTQYF
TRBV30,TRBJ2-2,CAWSVRVFGELFF
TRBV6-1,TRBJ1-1,CASSESGGRTEAFF
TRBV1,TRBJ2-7,CTSSQDDREGRETYEQYF
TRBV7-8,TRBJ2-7,CASSLVGQGLRSEQYF
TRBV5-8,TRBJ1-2,CASSLGPESYYGYTF
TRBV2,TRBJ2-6,CASTQPGYSGANVLTF
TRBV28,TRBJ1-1,CASSLTGNTEAFF
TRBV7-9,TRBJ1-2,CASSLVGLRGYTF
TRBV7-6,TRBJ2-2,CASSLAFKEDRKRNTGELFF
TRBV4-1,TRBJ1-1,CASSRGGGRHLNTEAFF
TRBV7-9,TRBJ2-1,CASSPGTLKPYNEQFF
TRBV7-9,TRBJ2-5,CASSSRTGGRETQYF
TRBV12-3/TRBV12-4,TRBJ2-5,CASSTFGQETQYF
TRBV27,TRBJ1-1,CASSWSTGLANTEAFF
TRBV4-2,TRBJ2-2,CASSQVISGYTGELFF
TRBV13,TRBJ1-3,CASSLVGRARSGNTIYF
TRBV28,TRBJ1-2,CASSLGQPPNYGYTF
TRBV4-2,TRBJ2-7,CASSPNELAGTSYEQYF
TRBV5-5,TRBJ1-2,CASSLSGDGGYTF
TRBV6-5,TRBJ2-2,CASSYGPTGELFF
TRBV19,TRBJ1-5,CASSRAGGIPISISNQPQHF
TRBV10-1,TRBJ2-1,CASSESSGGANEQFF
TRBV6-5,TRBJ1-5,CASSPIITQPQHF
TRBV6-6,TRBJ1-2,CASSPYRTGNYGYTF
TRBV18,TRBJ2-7,CASSPTSLGEQYF
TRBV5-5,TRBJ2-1,CASSRGDSSYNEQFF
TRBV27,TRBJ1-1,CASSLQGLGTEAFF
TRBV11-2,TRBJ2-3,CASSFTGQGMTDTQYF
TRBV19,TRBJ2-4,CASSGVAKNIQYF
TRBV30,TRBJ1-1,CAWSASPLRQKNTEAFF
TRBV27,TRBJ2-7,CASSLFGGYEQYF
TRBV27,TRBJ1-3,CASSRQGAAGNTIYF
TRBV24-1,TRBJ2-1,CATSETRTGGHNEQFF
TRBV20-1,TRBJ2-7,CSATRGGEQYF
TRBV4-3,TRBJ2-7,CASSPDKEYEQYF
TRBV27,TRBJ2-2,CASREGQANTGELFF
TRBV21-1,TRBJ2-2,CASSTRLGTKNTGELFF
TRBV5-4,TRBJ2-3,CASSLAESAADTQYF
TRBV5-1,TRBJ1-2,CASSLAVSNYGYTF
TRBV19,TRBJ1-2,CASSPRQGYPTSYTF
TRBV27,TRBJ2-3,CASRYKPGLAGGTDTQYF
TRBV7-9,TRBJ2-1,CASSPRQGNYNEQFF